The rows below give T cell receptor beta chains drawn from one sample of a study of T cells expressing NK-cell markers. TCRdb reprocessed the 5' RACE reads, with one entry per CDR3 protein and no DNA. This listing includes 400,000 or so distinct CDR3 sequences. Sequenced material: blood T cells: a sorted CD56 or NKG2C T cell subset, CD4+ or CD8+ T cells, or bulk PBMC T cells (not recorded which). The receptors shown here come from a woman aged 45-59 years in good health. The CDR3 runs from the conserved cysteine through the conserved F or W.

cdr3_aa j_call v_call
CATSAGVIGANEQFF TRBJ2-1 TRBV24-1
CASKVRQGVSDNEQFF TRBJ2-1 TRBV2
CASSQMGVAKNIQYF TRBJ2-4 TRBV4-1
CASSHLGGNEQFF TRBJ2-1 TRBV4-1
CASSFGADTQYF TRBJ2-3 TRBV12-3/TRBV12-4
CASSLNSEAQAFF TRBJ1-1 TRBV7-2
CASSLSRDLTGELFF TRBJ2-2 TRBV12-3/TRBV12-4
CASSWGAAYNEQFF TRBJ2-1 TRBV12-3/TRBV12-4
CASSLSSDWGVEQYF TRBJ2-7 TRBV5-1
CASSLRLGGHEQYF TRBJ2-7 TRBV27
CATSAILPGSGELFF TRBJ2-2 TRBV24-1
CSVALSSYEQYF TRBJ2-7 TRBV29-1
CSASPGGEDEQFF TRBJ2-1 TRBV20-1
CSARVSGRANQPQHF TRBJ1-5 TRBV20-1
CSARLRGLAGIEQFF TRBJ2-1 TRBV20-1
CASSQGSRSVHEQFF TRBJ2-1 TRBV3-1
CASSLPPVSGSVSYEQYF TRBJ2-7 TRBV7-9
CSARREGQINEQFF TRBJ2-1 TRBV20-1
CASEGQGSNQPQHF TRBJ1-5 TRBV12-3/TRBV12-4
CASSPPTSNEQFF TRBJ2-1 TRBV18
CASSFTLSHEQYF TRBJ2-7 TRBV5-1
CSAEGRGHTEAFF TRBJ1-1 TRBV29-1
CASSYSSDLGNEQFF TRBJ2-1 TRBV6-6
CASSLAGTSSYEQYF TRBJ2-7 TRBV7-6
CASSKIQGENSPLHF TRBJ1-6 TRBV12-3/TRBV12-4
CASSMRPQETQYF TRBJ2-5 TRBV4-1
CARLAQGSNTEAFF TRBJ1-1 TRBV10-3
CSAREPEGVLDTQYF TRBJ2-3 TRBV20-1
CSTVEGAETQYF TRBJ2-5 TRBV29-1
CASSLVRTSGTDTQYF TRBJ2-3 TRBV5-1
CASTETSGQPGYTF TRBJ1-2 TRBV6-5
CAWRGDGQNEKLFF TRBJ1-4 TRBV30
CATSDRTGPNQPQHF TRBJ1-5 TRBV24-1
CASHGLAVNEQFF TRBJ2-1 TRBV28
CASSLAGLAGGPPFF TRBJ2-1 TRBV5-1
CASSLGRRTEQFF TRBJ2-1 TRBV7-9
CASSIGVQSGNQPQHF TRBJ1-5 TRBV19
CATPFRATGELFF TRBJ2-2 TRBV12-3/TRBV12-4
CASSQLGTPFGASHNEQFF TRBJ2-1 TRBV3-1
CSARGQGRTQYF TRBJ2-3 TRBV20-1
CASSVLTSGSAETQYF TRBJ2-5 TRBV27
CASSIGAAPKDEQFF TRBJ2-1 TRBV19
CATSRGWPNQETQYF TRBJ2-5 TRBV15
CASSFLTGRAKNIQYF TRBJ2-4 TRBV5-5
CASSEVHGRAGRREELFF TRBJ2-2 TRBV25-1
CASSPTYRRTDTQYF TRBJ2-3 TRBV7-6
CASSPGMGVTEAFF TRBJ1-1 TRBV25-1
CAWSPSPSSYNEQFF TRBJ2-1 TRBV30
CATSDLLGAGGANEQFF TRBJ2-1 TRBV24-1
CASSLSGRRLVETQYF TRBJ2-5 TRBV12-3/TRBV12-4
CASSPPTGTYIQYF TRBJ2-4 TRBV18
CASSPPGERDEQFF TRBJ2-1 TRBV13
CASRGQKNTGELFF TRBJ2-2 TRBV12-3/TRBV12-4
CASATRARETQYF TRBJ2-5 TRBV6-4
CASSDYRGRSVDQPQHF TRBJ1-5 TRBV21-1